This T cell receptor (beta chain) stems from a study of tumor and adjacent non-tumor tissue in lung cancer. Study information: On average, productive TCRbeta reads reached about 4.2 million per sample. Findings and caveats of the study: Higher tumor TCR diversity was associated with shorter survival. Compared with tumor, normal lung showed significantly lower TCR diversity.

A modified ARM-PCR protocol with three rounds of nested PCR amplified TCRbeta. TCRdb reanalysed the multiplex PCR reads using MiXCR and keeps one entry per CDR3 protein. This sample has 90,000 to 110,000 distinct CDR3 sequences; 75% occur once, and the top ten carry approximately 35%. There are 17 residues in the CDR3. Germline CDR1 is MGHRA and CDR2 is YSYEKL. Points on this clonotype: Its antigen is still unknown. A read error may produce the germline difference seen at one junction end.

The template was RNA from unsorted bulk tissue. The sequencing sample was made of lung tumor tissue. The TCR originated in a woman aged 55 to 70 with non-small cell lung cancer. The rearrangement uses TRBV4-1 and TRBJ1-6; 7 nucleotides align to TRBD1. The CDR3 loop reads CSSSQEIQGEANSPLHF. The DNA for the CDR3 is TGCTCCAGCAGCCAAGAAATTCAGGGGGAGGCGAATTCACCCCTCCACTTT.